A selection of T cell receptor beta chains follows, all from one sample in a study of blood T cell repertoires in COVID-19. Sequencing was performed with immunoSEQ multiplex PCR; in TCRdb, only in-frame clones are kept and a portion is missing. The sample includes 100,000 to 150,000 clones, around four fifths seen only once; the top ten take around 25%. Sequenced input: peripheral blood. The receptors here all came from a human donor in a cohort sampled during active COVID-19. CDR3s include the opening cysteine and the closing phenylalanine or tryptophan. A D gene is named only where the DNA matches it firmly. Where a row states a size, it is once, few, many or the class of an expanded clone; other rows omit it.

J | size | D | V | DNA | CDR3
TRBJ1-1 | . | . | TRBV10-3 | TGTGCCATCAGTGAGTCTGGGGCAAGCTGGGATGAAGCTTTCTTT | CAISESGASWDEAFF
TRBJ2-7 | . | TRBD1 | TRBV2 | TGTGCCACTGACCCATCCGGGACAGGGGGCAACGAGCAGTACTTC | CATDPSGTGGNEQYF
TRBJ2-3 | . | TRBD2 | TRBV30 | TGTGCCTGGAGTGCGGCGGGAGGGGGGACAGATACGCAGTATTTT | CAWSAAGGGTDTQYF
TRBJ2-3 | once | TRBD2 | TRBV7-2 | TGTGCCAGCAGTTACACTACAAGACTAGCGGGAGTTGGTGATACGCAGTATTTT | CASSYTTRLAGVGDTQYF
TRBJ1-1 | once | TRBD1 | TRBV10-3 | TGTGCCATCAGCCGGGACAGGGGGTTTAACGCTGAAGCTTTCTTT | CAISRDRGFNAEAFF
TRBJ2-1 | few | TRBD2 | TRBV7-8 | TGTGCCAGCAGCCCCGGGACTAGCGGGAGCAATGAGCAGTTCTTC | CASSPGTSGSNEQFF
TRBJ2-6 | . | . | TRBV10-3 | TGTGCCATCACCGCTCATGAGGGTGGTGCCAACGTCCTGACTTTC | CAITAHEGGANVLTF
TRBJ2-2 | . | . | TRBV3-1/TRBV3-2 | TGTGCCAGTGGAGATACCGGGGAGCTGTTTTTT | CASGDTGELFF
TRBJ2-5 | . | . | TRBV20-1 | TGCAGTGCTAGTTTACTTTCGGGGAAGGAGACCCAGTACTTC | CSASLLSGKETQYF
TRBJ2-7 | once | . | TRBV2 | TGTGCCAGCAGCGGGTTGGGGGCACTATACGAGCAGTACTTC | CASSGLGALYEQYF
TRBJ1-3 | . | TRBD1 | TRBV10-1 | TGCGCCAGCATCCGGGACAGGGTTCGGTGGAACACCATATATTTT | CASIRDRVRWNTIYF
TRBJ2-1 | . | . | TRBV5-1 | TGCGCCAGCAGCTCGTCGAGCTCCTACAATGAGCAGTTCTTC | CASSSSSSYNEQFF
TRBJ2-4 | . | TRBD2 | TRBV19 | TGTGCCAGTAGTATACGCAGGGAGGGATACATTCAGTACTTC | CASSIRREGYIQYF
TRBJ1-2 | . | TRBD1 | TRBV29-1 | TGCAGCGTCGATGGGGACAGGGACGATGGCTACACCTTC | CSVDGDRDDGYTF
TRBJ2-7 | . | TRBD2 | TRBV23-1 | TGCGCCAGCAGTCAATTTCGCAGGGGGCAGGCTAGCGGGGGCTACGAGCAGTACTTC | CASSQFRRGQASGGYEQYF
TRBJ2-3 | . | TRBD2 | TRBV6-5 | TGTGCCAGCAGTCTAGCGGGGGGGAGGGCAGATACGCAGTATTTT | CASSLAGGRADTQYF
TRBJ2-3 | . | TRBD2 | TRBV2 | TGTGCCAGCAGTGAAACACTAGCGGAGACCAATATTTTCACAGATACGCAGTATTTT | CASSETLAETNIFTDTQYF
TRBJ2-1 | . | . | TRBV6-2/TRBV6-3 | TGTGCCAGCAGTTCACAAAGGGGGACGCAGTTCTTC | CASSSQRGTQFF
TRBJ2-3 | . | TRBD2 | TRBV18 | TGTGCCAGCTCACCACGAGGACTAGCGGGTAGAACAGATACGCAGTATTTT | CASSPRGLAGRTDTQYF
TRBJ1-2 | . | . | TRBV27 | TGTGCCAGCAGTTTAGCGCAAATCCCTACCAATAACTATGGCTACACCTTC | CASSLAQIPTNNYGYTF
TRBJ1-2 | many | TRBD1 | TRBV30 | TGTGCCTGGAGTTCAGGGCCGGGACAGGGAAAAGGTCGAGGCTATGGCTACACCTTC | CAWSSGPGQGKGRGYGYTF
TRBJ2-7 | . | TRBD2 | TRBV11-2 | TGTGCCAGCGCCTCGGGGGGTCTGGGCCTGCAGTACTTC | CASASGGLGLQYF
TRBJ1-2 | many | . | TRBV9 | TGTGCCAGCAGCGCCAGGGAATCAAACTATGGCTACACCTTC | CASSARESNYGYTF
TRBJ1-2 | once | TRBD1 | TRBV7-8 | TGTGCCAGCAGCCGGAACAGGGGGCCCTATGGCTACACCTTC | CASSRNRGPYGYTF
TRBJ1-2 | . | TRBD1 | TRBV11-2 | TGTGCCAGCAGCTTAGTTTCTGTGGGGACAGTCCTGTATGGCTACACCTTC | CASSLVSVGTVLYGYTF
TRBJ1-6 | few | . | TRBV9 | TGTGCCAGCAGCGCTGACGGAGGGAATTCACCCCTCCACTTT | CASSADGGNSPLHF
TRBJ2-7 | few | . | TRBV11-2 | TGTGCCAGCAGCCAGGGGTCCCGACCTATTTACGAGCAGTACTTC | CASSQGSRPIYEQYF
TRBJ2-1 | once | TRBD2 | TRBV27 | TGTGCCAGCAGTGCGGGCGGGAGCTCCTACAATGAGCAGTTCTTC | CASSAGGSSYNEQFF
TRBJ1-4 | . | . | TRBV5-4 | TGTGCCAGCAGCTTAGTGGGGGCAGATGAAAAACTGTTTTTT | CASSLVGADEKLFF
TRBJ1-2 | . | . | TRBV3-1/TRBV3-2 | TGTGCCAGCAGCCAAGTAGTAAGGAGCGTCTATGGCTACACCTTC | CASSQVVRSVYGYTF
TRBJ1-5 | . | . | TRBV2 | TGTGCCAGCAGCTCCGGGTCTCCCAGTCAGCCCCAGCATTTT | CASSSGSPSQPQHF
TRBJ2-5 | few | . | TRBV19 | TGTGCCAGTAGAGAGGGCGGACAAGAGACCCAGTACTTC | CASREGGQETQYF
TRBJ2-5 | . | TRBD2 | TRBV14 | TGTGCCAGCAGCCAGGGACTATCCCAAGAGACCCAGTACTTC | CASSQGLSQETQYF
TRBJ2-7 | . | TRBD1 | TRBV4-1 | TGCGCCAGCAGCCAACCCCGGGTAGGGGGCAAGCGGTACTTC | CASSQPRVGGKRYF
TRBJ1-5 | few | . | TRBV7-2 | TGTGCCAGCAGCGGAATCGGGGACAATCAGCCCCAGCATTTT | CASSGIGDNQPQHF
TRBJ2-5 | . | . | TRBV19 | TGTGCCAGTAGTTATAGAGGCGAGACCCAGTACTTC | CASSYRGETQYF
TRBJ1-2 | . | TRBD1 | TRBV10-3 | TGTGCCACCCTAGGGCTAGGGACAGGTGGACCCTATGGCTACACCTTC | CATLGLGTGGPYGYTF
TRBJ1-2 | . | TRBD1 | TRBV28 | TGTGCCAGCTCCAGGGGGCAAGATGGGGATGGCTACACCTTC | CASSRGQDGDGYTF
TRBJ2-7 | . | . | TRBV28 | TGTGCCAGCAGGCCCGATACAGGGATAAACGAGCAGTACTTC | CASRPDTGINEQYF
TRBJ1-1 | . | . | TRBV5-6 | TGTGCCAGCACCGCAGGGAGGGTGAACACTGAAGCTTTCTTT | CASTAGRVNTEAFF
TRBJ2-1 | few | . | TRBV7-2 | TGTGCCAGCAGCACAGGGAACGGTCTCGGCTCCGATGAGCAGTTCTTC | CASSTGNGLGSDEQFF
TRBJ2-1 | . | . | TRBV18 | TGTGCCAGCTCAGATAGCGGAACCTTTTACAATGAGCAGTTCTTC | CASSDSGTFYNEQFF
TRBJ2-1 | . | TRBD1 | TRBV5-8 | TGTGCCATTCAAAAAAGGGGGCATGAGCAGTTCTTC | CAIQKRGHEQFF
TRBJ1-5 | few | . | TRBV7-9 | TGTGCCAGCAGCTCGCAGGGAAATAGCAATCAGCCCCAGCATTTT | CASSSQGNSNQPQHF
TRBJ2-1 | . | TRBD2 | TRBV9 | TGTGCCAGCAGCGTACGCGGAGCGGGGGGGCCTCTCAATGAGCAGTTCTTC | CASSVRGAGGPLNEQFF
TRBJ1-5 | . | TRBD1 | TRBV19 | TGTGCCAGTAGTACCACAGGGGGCTATAGTCAGCCCCAGCATTTT | CASSTTGGYSQPQHF
TRBJ2-3 | . | TRBD2 | TRBV7-2 | TGTGCCAGCAGCTTAGATAGCGGGGTTAGCGATACGCAGTATTTT | CASSLDSGVSDTQYF
TRBJ2-7 | . | . | TRBV6-5 | TGTGCCAGCAGTTATAAAGTCGGGGGAACCTACGAGCAGTACTTC | CASSYKVGGTYEQYF